These 7 T cell receptor beta chains share one sample of origin, sequenced in a study of T cell changes during pregnancy in multiple sclerosis. Sequencing used immunoSEQ multiplex PCR; TCRdb keeps in-frame clones, though not all of them. The sample records 15,000 to 20,000 clones, 88% being singletons. Sequencing was performed on CD8+ T cells from peripheral blood mononuclear cells, taken after pregnancy. The receptors stem from a female donor in good health, enrolled as a control in a pregnancy study.

The chain uses TRBV5-5 and TRBJ1-2, with D unresolved. CDR1 is SGHKS and CDR2 is YYEKEE in the germline V gene (reference sequence). The length of the CDR3 is 11 residues. V dropped 1 base and J dropped 10 bases, with 8 bases sitting between them. The CDR3 DNA reads TGTGCCAGCAGCTTGACGGTCGACTACACCTTC. This sequence encodes CASSLTVDYTF.

The gene calls are TRBV9 and TRBJ1-4; 7 bases map to TRBD1. The V segment lost 3 bases and the J segment 7 bases; nucleotides outside the gene matches: 6. Germline V gives CDR1 SGDLS, CDR2 YYNGEE. CDR3 length: 14 amino acids. The CDR3: CASSEGGSGEKLFF. CDR3 bases: TGTGCCAGCAGCGAAGGGGGCTCAGGTGAAAAACTGTTTTTT.

The chain recombines TRBV4-2 with TRBJ1-2; no firm D call. The length of the CDR3 is 13 residues. With 0 bases removed from V and 5 bases from J, the gap between germline ends came to 7 bases. CDR1 and CDR2 from the germline V gene are LGHNA and YNFKEQ. The CDR3 loop reads CASSQDRDYGYTF. As DNA, the CDR3 is TGTGCCAGCAGCCAAGATCGGGATTATGGCTACACCTTC.

The chain uses TRBV19 and TRBJ1-4, with D unclear. Germline CDR1 reads LNHDA; CDR2 reads SQIVND (reference sequence). The CDR3 extends over 16 amino acids. V lost 5 bases and J 0 bases, leaving 13 bases between the germline ends. CDR3 in amino acids: CASSPLFRATNEKLFF. CDR3 in DNA: TGTGCCAGTAGTCCCCTGTTTCGGGCAACTAATGAAAAACTGTTTTTT.

The rearrangement links TRBV9 to TRBJ1-2; 7 positions match TRBD1. Germline V gives CDR1 SGDLS, CDR2 YYNGEE. The length of the CDR3 is 18 residues. V dropped 3 bases and J dropped 2; count of bases not matched to a gene: 16. The CDR3 protein is CASSASGTALPSNYGYTF. The CDR3 DNA reads TGTGCCAGCAGCGCCTCCGGGACAGCCCTACCCTCCAACTATGGCTACACCTTC.

The chain recombines TRBV14 with TRBJ2-7; D remains ambiguous. CDR3 size: 14 residues. The V end was cut by 0 bases, the J end by 7 bases, with 13 bases between. The germline V gene encodes CDR1 SGHDN and CDR2 FVKESK. CDR3 amino acids: CASSQELIPKEQYF. CDR3 coding DNA: TGTGCCAGCAGCCAAGAATTGATCCCTAAGGAGCAGTACTTC.

V gene TRBV5-5 combines with J gene TRBJ2-3, with 7 bases that match TRBD2. The CDR3 has 14 amino acids. Looked up from germline, CDR1 is SGHKS and CDR2 is YYEKEE (reference sequence). Trimming took 3 bases from V and 6 from J; bases not matched to a gene: 7. CDR3 amino acids: CASSYFGGEDTQYF. CDR3 DNA sequence: TGTGCCAGCAGCTATTTTGGGGGGGAGGATACGCAGTATTTT.